The 14 T cell receptor beta chains reported below all come from one sample, sequenced in a study of high-grade serous ovarian cancer treatment subgroups. Tumor tissue was taken before any definitive surgery or chemotherapy was given. Only in-frame clones appear in the TCRdb table, and some are missing; sequencing was by immunoSEQ multiplex PCR. The table records under 8,000 clones, approximately 72% of them present only once. The specimen was tumor tissue. The receptors derive from a human donor with high-grade serous ovarian cancer.

The V call is TRBV12-5, the J call TRBJ2-5; tentatively, D is TRBD1 or TRBD2 (5 bases each). CDR3 length equals 13 residues. CDR1 and CDR2 (germline): LGHNT, FRNRAP. V lost 7 bases and J lost 5, with 14 bases in between. The CDR3 loop reads CASAPWGYETQYF. CDR3 DNA sequence: TGTGCTAGTGCTCCCTGGGGGTATGAGACCCAGTACTTC.

A remark on this clone: The junction departs from the called germline gene at one end, perhaps through a read error. V and J are TRBV7-7 and TRBJ2-5; 15 nucleotides line up with TRBD2. The CDR3 contains 16 residues. The germline CDR1 and CDR2 sequences are SSHAT and FNYEAQ (reference sequence). DNA of the CDR3: TGTGCTAGCAGCTTGGGACTAGCGGGGGGCGGTGAGACCCAGTACTTC. Encoded protein: CASSLGLAGGGETQYF.

The count of this clone is one. The CDR3 DNA sequence: TGCGCCAGCAGCTTCGGGGACAGAGACGTACCTGGCTACACCTTC. This gives the protein CASSFGDRDVPGYTF. The J gene is TRBJ1-2, the V gene TRBV5-1; TRBD1 aligns across 7 bases. Germline V gene sequence: CDR1 SGHRS, CDR2 YFSETQ. The V gene end was trimmed by 2 bases and the J gene end by 7 bases; junction bases not matched to a gene: 11. The CDR3 spans 15 residues.

The J gene is TRBJ2-3, the V gene TRBV2; a possible D gene is TRBD2 (5 bases). The CDR3 has 14 amino acids. Per the germline V gene, CDR1 is SNHLY and CDR2 is FYNNEI. With 6 bases removed from V and 2 bases from J, the gap between germline ends came to 12 bases. The CDR3 loop reads CASSLLVATDTQYF. The CDR3 DNA follows: TGTGCCAGCAGCTTACTAGTTGCCACAGATACGCAGTATTTT.

This sequence joins TRBV7-9 and TRBJ2-2; 11 nucleotides match TRBD2. Germline CDR1 reads SEHNR; CDR2 reads FQNEAQ (reference sequence). The CDR3 has 14 residues. The V gene end was trimmed by 5 bases and the J gene end by 10 bases; junction bases not matched to a gene: 6. The DNA of the CDR3 is TGTGCCAGCAGCCCGATGGGACTAGCGGAGGAGCTGTTTTTT. It encodes CASSPMGLAEELFF. The variable domain in full, completed from reference TRBV7-9 and TRBJ2-2, reads DTGVSQNPRHKITKRGQNVTFRCDPISEHNRLYWYRQTLGQGPEFLTYFQNEAQLEKSRLLSDRFSAERPKGSFSTLEIQRTEQGDSAMYLCASSPMGLAEELFFGEGSRLTVL.

The chain joins TRBV15 to TRBJ1-2; a weak D match, TRBD1 (5 bases). Germline V CDR1 and CDR2: LNHNV, YYDKDF (reference sequence). The CDR3 length is 13 residues. V was pared by 0 bases and J by 8 bases, with 10 bases between. The CDR3 DNA follows: TGTGCCACCAGCAGAGAGGGGGAAGGGGGCTACACCTTC. Residues: CATSREGEGGYTF.

The chain recombines TRBV19 with TRBJ2-3; D is perhaps TRBD1 or TRBD2 (5 bases each). The CDR3 length is 14 residues. Germline-derived CDR1 and CDR2 are LNHDA and SQIVND (reference sequence). Deletions cut 7 bases from V and 2 bases from J, with 13 bases between. The chain's CDR3 is CASKLGAFTDTQYF. The DNA of the CDR3 is TGTGCCAGTAAACTCGGGGCTTTCACAGATACGCAGTATTTT.

This clone is medium-sized. The genes are TRBV5-6 and TRBJ2-7, with D perhaps TRBD1 (5 bases). Between the trimmed V and J ends, which lost 4 bases and 5 bases, there was a span of 25 bases. CDR1 SGHDT and CDR2 YYEEEE come from the germline V gene. This CDR3 is 17 amino acids long. The CDR3 loop is CASSPPGVGPARNEQYF. CDR3 in DNA: TGTGCCAGCAGCCCACCTGGGGTGGGGCCGGCTCGGAACGAGCAGTACTTC.

The chain combines TRBV18 with TRBJ2-2; the D is unclear. CDR1 and CDR2 (germline): KGHSH, LQKENI. CDR3 size: 15 residues. The V end lost 0 bases, the J end lost 2 bases, and 7 bases lay between the germline ends. CDR3 coding DNA: TGTGCCAGCTCACCACCTAACGTAAACACCGGGGAGCTGTTTTTT. The encoded protein is CASSPPNVNTGELFF.

The rearrangement uses TRBV7-2 and TRBJ1-1; D gene ambiguous. CDR1 and CDR2 from the germline V gene are SGHTA and FQGNSA. Trimming took off 4 bases at V and 2 bases at J, with 14 bases between the two ends. The CDR3 is 15 residues long. The CDR3 loop is CASSSSKVFNTEAFF. CDR3 nucleotide sequence: TGTGCCAGCAGCTCCAGCAAGGTCTTTAACACTGAAGCTTTCTTT.

The CDR3 coding sequence is TGTGCCAGCAGCGTAAGGAATAGCGGGAGAAATGAGCAGTTCTTC. Amino acids: CASSVRNSGRNEQFF. The V and J genes are TRBV9 and TRBJ2-1, with TRBD2 identical over 9 bases. With V trimmed by 1 base and J by 7 bases, 6 bases remained unmatched. The CDR3 runs to 15 residues. The germline CDR1 and CDR2 sequences are SGDLS and YYNGEE.

V and J are TRBV28 and TRBJ1-5, with a tentative D call TRBD1 (5 bases). V shed 7 bases and J shed 5 bases, with 18 bases lying between them. Germline assignment: CDR1 MDHEN and CDR2 SYDVKM. The CDR3 has 15 residues. CDR3 sequence: CASTPYRDSHQPQHF. The CDR3 DNA is TGTGCCAGCACCCCTTACCGGGACTCTCATCAGCCCCAGCATTTT.

The chain joins TRBV9 to TRBJ2-5; the match to TRBD1 covers 11 bases. Germline V gene data show CDR1 as SGDLS and CDR2 as YYNGEE. The CDR3 is 15 amino acids. V lost 4 bases to trimming and J lost 2 bases; unmatched junction nucleotides: 4. The CDR3 loop is CASSLGQGVQETQYF. Written as DNA, the CDR3 is TGTGCCAGCAGCTTGGGACAGGGGGTACAAGAGACCCAGTACTTC.

J is TRBJ2-3 and V is TRBV5-1, with D unclear. Trimming stripped 0 bases from V and 2 bases from J, with 13 bases between. Germline V CDR1 and CDR2: SGHRS, YFSETQ. This CDR3 is 16 amino acids long. Here the CDR3 reads CASSLAEAGYTDTQYF. Here the CDR3 DNA reads TGCGCCAGCAGCTTGGCGGAAGCTGGCTACACAGATACGCAGTATTTT.